This TCR beta chain was identified in a study of blood T cell repertoires in COVID-19. Study in general: Acute and convalescent COVID-19 samples came from the United States, Italy and Spain. The analysed material was cDNA or gDNA that came from T cells, B-cell-depleted T cells, or PBMCs.

Per the authors' pipeline: Nucleated cell counts were estimated from reference gene primer amplification. Method: immunoSEQ multiplex PCR; TCRdb's copy keeps in-frame clones and lacks some. V and J calls and clone size are those listed in that table; D and trimming were worked out from the DNA. Of about 97,000 clones in the sample, around nine tenths were seen once. CDR1 is LNHDA and CDR2 is SQIVND in the germline V gene (reference sequence). J lost 0 bases, V lost 9 bases, and 7 bases had no gene match. The CDR3 spans 17 residues. The TCR was taken from a man in his sixties with acute or convalescent COVID-19. V and J are TRBV19 and TRBJ2-6; 11 bases are shared with TRBD1. Sample: peripheral blood. The CDR3 DNA reads as TGTGCCAGGGCGTGGGACAGGGGGAACTCTGGGGCCAACGTCCTGACTTTC. Residues: CARAWDRGNSGANVLTF.